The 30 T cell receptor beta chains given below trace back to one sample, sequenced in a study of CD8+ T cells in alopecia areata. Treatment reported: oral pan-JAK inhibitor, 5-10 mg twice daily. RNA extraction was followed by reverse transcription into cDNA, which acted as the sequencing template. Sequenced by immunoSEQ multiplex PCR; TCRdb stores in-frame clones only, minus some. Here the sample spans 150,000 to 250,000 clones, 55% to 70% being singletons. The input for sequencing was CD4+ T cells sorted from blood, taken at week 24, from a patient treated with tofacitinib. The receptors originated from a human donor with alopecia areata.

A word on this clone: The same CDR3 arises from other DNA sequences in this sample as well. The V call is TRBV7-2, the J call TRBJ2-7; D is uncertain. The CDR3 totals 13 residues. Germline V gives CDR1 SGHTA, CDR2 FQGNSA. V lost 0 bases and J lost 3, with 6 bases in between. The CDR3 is CASSLAWGYEQYF. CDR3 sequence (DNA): TGTGCCAGCAGCTTAGCGTGGGGCTACGAGCAGTACTTC.

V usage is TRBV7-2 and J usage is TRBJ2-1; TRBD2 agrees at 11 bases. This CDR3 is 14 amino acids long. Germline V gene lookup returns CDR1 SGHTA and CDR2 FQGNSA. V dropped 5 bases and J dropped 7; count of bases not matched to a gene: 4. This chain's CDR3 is CASSRLAGRNEQFF. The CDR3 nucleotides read TGTGCCAGCAGCAGACTAGCGGGACGGAATGAGCAGTTCTTC.

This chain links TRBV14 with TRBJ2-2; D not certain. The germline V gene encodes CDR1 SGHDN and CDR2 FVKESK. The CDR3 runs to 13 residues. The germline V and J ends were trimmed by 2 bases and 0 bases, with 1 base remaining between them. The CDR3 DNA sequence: TGTGCCAGCAGCCAAACGAACACCGGGGAGCTGTTTTTT. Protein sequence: CASSQTNTGELFF.

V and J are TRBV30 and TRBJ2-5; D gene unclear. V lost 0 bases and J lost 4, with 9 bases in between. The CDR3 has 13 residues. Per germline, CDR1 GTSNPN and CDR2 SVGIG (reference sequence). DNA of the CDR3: TGTGCCTGGAGTGTCGGTTCCGCAGAGACCCAGTACTTC. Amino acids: CAWSVGSAETQYF. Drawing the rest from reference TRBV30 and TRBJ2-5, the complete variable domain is SQTIHQWPATLVQPVGSPLSLECTVEGTSNPNLYWYRQAAGRGLQLLFYSVGIGQISSEVPQNLSASRPQDRQFILSSKKLLLSDSGFYLCAWSVGSAETQYFGPGTRLLVL.

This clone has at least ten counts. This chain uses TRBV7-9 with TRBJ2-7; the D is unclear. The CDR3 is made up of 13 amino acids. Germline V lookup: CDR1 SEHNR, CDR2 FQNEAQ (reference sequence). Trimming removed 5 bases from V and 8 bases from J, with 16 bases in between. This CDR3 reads CASSRIVEGQQYF. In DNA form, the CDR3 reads TGTGCCAGCAGCCGGATCGTGGAAGGCCAGCAGTACTTC.

Written as DNA, the CDR3 is TGTGCCAGCAGTTTCCAAACCGGGGAGCTGTTTTTT. Encoded protein: CASSFQTGELFF. The chain carries TRBV2 and TRBJ2-2, with D unclear. CDR3 length: 12 amino acids. Trimming took 5 bases from V and 5 from J, leaving 6 bases between them. Germline CDR1 SNHLY, CDR2 FYNNEI.

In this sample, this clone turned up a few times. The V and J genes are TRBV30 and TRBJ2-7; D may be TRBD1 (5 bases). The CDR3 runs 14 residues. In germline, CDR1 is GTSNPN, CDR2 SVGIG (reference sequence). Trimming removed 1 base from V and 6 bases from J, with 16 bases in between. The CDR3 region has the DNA TGTGCCTGGAGTGGCGTGACAGCTTGGTCCGAGCAGTACTTC. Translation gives CAWSGVTAWSEQYF. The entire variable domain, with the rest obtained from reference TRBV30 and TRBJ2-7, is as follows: SQTIHQWPATLVQPVGSPLSLECTVEGTSNPNLYWYRQAAGRGLQLLFYSVGIGQISSEVPQNLSASRPQDRQFILSSKKLLLSDSGFYLCAWSGVTAWSEQYFGPGTRLTVT.

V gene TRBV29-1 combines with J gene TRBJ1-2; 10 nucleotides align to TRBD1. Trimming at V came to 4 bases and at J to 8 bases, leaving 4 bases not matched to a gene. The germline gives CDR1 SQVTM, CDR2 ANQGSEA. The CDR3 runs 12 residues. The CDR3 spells CSVGQGASGYTF. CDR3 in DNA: TGCAGCGTTGGACAGGGGGCGTCGGGCTACACCTTC.

The CDR3 sequence: CASSPTAGGTEAFF. CDR3 nucleotide sequence: TGTGCCAGCTCACCCACGGCGGGTGGCACTGAAGCTTTCTTT. The chain combines TRBV18 with TRBJ1-1; no clear D. The CDR3 length is 14 residues. The V end lost 3 bases, the J end lost 4 bases, and 12 bases lay between the germline ends. Germline V gene lookup returns CDR1 KGHSH and CDR2 LQKENI.

The CDR3 here is CASSQAGTSGLAQFF. Here the CDR3 DNA reads TGCGCCAGCAGCCAAGCCGGGACTAGCGGACTAGCGCAGTTCTTC. This sequence joins TRBV4-3 and TRBJ2-1, with 11 positions matching TRBD2. The ends lost 1 base at V and 12 bases at J; junction bases unmatched: 8. From germline, CDR1 is LGHNA and CDR2 YSLEER. CDR3 length: 15 residues.

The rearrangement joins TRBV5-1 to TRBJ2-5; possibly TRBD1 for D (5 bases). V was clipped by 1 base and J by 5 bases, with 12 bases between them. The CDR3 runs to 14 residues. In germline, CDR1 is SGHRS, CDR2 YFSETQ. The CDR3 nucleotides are TGCGCCAGCAGCTTGTCGGCCAGGGTGGAGACCCAGTACTTC. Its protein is CASSLSARVETQYF.

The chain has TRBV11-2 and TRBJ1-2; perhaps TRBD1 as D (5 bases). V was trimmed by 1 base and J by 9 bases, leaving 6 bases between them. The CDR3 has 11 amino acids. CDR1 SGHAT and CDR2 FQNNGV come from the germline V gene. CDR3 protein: CASSLGGSYTF. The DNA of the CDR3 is TGTGCCAGCAGCTTAGGGGGGAGCTACACCTTC.

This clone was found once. In DNA, the CDR3 is TGTGCCACCATTCCCGGGACTAGCGGGGGGAAAATTGAGACCCAGTACTTC. This gives the protein CATIPGTSGGKIETQYF. V and J are TRBV15 and TRBJ2-5, with TRBD2 matching 15 bases. After removal of 7 bases from V and 5 bases from J, the junction contained 11 bases not matched to a gene. Germline V lookup: CDR1 LNHNV, CDR2 YYDKDF (reference sequence). This CDR3 contains 17 residues.

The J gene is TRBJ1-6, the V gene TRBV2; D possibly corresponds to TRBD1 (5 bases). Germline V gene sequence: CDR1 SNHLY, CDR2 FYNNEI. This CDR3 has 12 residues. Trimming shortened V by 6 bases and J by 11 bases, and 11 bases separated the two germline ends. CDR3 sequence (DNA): TGTGCCAGCAGGGGGGAGGTTCCACCCCTCCACTTT. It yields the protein CASRGEVPPLHF. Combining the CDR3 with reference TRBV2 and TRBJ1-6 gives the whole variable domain EPEVTQTPSHQVTQMGQEVILRCVPISNHLYFYWYRQILGQKVEFLVSFYNNEISEKSEIFDDQFSVERPDGSNFTLKIRSTKLEDSAMYFCASRGEVPPLHFGNGTRLTVT.

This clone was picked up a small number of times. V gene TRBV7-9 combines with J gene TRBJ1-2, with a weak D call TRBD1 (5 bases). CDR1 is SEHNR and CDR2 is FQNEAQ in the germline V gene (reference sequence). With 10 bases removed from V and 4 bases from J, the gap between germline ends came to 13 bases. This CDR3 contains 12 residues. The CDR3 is CATLGDFYGYTF. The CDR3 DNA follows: TGTGCCACCCTGGGGGACTTCTATGGCTACACCTTC. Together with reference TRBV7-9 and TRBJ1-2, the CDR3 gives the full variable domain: DTGVSQNPRHKITKRGQNVTFRCDPISEHNRLYWYRQTLGQGPEFLTYFQNEAQLEKSRLLSDRFSAERPKGSFSTLEIQRTEQGDSAMYLCATLGDFYGYTFGSGTRLTVV.

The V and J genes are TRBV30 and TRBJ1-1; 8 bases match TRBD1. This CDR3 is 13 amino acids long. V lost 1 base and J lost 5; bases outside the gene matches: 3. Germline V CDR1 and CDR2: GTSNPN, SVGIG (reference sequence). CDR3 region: CAWSGTGNTEAFF. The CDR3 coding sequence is TGTGCCTGGAGTGGGACAGGGAATACTGAAGCTTTCTTT.

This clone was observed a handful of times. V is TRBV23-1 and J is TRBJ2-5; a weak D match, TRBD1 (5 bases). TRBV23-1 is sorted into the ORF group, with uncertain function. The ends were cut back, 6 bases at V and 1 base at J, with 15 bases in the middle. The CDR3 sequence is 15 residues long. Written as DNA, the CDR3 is TGCGCCAGCAGGGGCGACAGAAGCGTCCAAGAGACCCAGTACTTC. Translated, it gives CASRGDRSVQETQYF.

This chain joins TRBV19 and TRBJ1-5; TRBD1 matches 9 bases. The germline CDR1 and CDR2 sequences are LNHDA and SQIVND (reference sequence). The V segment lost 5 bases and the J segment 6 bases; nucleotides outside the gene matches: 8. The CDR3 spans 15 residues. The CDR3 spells CASSVTGTGPQPQHF. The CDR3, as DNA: TGTGCCAGTAGTGTCACCGGGACAGGGCCTCAGCCCCAGCATTTT. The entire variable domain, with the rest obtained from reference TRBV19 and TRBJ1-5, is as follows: DGGITQSPKYLFRKEGQNVTLSCEQNLNHDAMYWYRQDPGQGLRLIYYSQIVNDFQKGDIAEGYSVSREKKESFPLTVTSAQKNPTAFYLCASSVTGTGPQPQHFGDGTRLSIL.

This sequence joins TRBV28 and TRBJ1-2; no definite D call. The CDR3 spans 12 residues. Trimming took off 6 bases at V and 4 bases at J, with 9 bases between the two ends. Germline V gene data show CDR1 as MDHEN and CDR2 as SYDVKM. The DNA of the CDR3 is TGTGCCAGCAGCTATAGCATCTATGGCTACACCTTC. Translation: CASSYSIYGYTF.

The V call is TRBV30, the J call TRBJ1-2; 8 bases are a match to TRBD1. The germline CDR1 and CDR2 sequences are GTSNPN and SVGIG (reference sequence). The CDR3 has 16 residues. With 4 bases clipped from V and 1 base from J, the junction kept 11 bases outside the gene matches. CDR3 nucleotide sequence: TGTGCCTGGACGAACAGACGGACAGGGAATAACTATGGCTACACCTTC. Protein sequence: CAWTNRRTGNNYGYTF.

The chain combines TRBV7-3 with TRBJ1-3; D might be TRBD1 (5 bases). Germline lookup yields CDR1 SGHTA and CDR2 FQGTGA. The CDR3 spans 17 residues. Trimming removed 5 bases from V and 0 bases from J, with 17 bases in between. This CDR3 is CASSLMGRESSGNTIYF. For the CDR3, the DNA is TGTGCCAGCAGCCTGATGGGCAGGGAAAGCTCTGGAAACACCATATATTTT. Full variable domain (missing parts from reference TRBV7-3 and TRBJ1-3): GAGVSQTPSNKVTEKGKYVELRCDPISGHTALYWYRQSLGQGPEFLIYFQGTGAADDSGLPNDRFFAVRPEGSVSTLKIQRTERGDSAVYLCASSLMGRESSGNTIYFGEGSWLTVV.

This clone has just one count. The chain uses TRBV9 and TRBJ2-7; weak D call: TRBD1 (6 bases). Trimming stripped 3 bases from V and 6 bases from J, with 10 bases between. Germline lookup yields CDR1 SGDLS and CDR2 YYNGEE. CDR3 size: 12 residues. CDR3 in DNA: TGTGCCAGCAGCGCGCAGGGGAGCGAGCAGTACTTC. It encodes CASSAQGSEQYF.

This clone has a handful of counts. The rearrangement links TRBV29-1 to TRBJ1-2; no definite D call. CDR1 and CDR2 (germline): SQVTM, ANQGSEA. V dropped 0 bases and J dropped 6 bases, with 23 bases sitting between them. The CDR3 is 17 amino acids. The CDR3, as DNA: TGCAGCGTTGAAGATTACGGAGGGTTCCGGACTTCGAATGGCTACACCTTC. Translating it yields CSVEDYGGFRTSNGYTF.

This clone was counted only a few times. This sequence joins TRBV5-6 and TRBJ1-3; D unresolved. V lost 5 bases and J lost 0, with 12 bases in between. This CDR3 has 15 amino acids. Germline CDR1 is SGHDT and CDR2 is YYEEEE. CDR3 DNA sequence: TGTGCCAGCAGGTTTGACGGCGCCTCTGGAAACACCATATATTTT. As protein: CASRFDGASGNTIYF.

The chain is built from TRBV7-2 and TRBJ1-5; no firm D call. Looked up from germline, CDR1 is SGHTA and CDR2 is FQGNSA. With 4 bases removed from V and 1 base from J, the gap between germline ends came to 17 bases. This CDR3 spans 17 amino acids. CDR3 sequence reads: CASSSFPERVSNQPQHF. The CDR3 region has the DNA TGTGCCAGCAGCTCCTTCCCCGAACGGGTCAGCAATCAGCCCCAGCATTTT.

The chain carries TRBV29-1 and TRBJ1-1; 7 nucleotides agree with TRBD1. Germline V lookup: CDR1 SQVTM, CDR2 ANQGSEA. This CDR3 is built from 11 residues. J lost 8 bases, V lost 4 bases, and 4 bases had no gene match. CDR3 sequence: CSVGQGGEAFF. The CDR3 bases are TGCAGCGTTGGACAGGGAGGAGAAGCTTTCTTT.

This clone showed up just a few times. The CDR3 DNA sequence: TGTGCCAGCACCCTTGGTCTAGGGAACACTGAAGCTTTCTTT. This encodes CASTLGLGNTEAFF. The chain is built from TRBV5-6 and TRBJ1-1; D remains unclear. The CDR3 covers 14 residues. V lost 6 bases, J lost 1 base, and 13 bases lay in between. In germline, CDR1 is SGHDT, CDR2 YYEEEE.

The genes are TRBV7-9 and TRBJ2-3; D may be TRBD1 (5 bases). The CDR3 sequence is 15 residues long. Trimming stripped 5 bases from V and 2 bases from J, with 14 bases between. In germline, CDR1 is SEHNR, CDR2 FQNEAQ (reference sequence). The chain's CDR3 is CASSTRQPITDTQYF. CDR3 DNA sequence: TGTGCCAGCAGCACTCGACAGCCTATCACAGATACGCAGTATTTT.

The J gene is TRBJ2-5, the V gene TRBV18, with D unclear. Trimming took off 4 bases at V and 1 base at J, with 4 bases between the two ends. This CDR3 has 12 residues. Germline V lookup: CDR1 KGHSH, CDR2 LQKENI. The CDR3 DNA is TGTGCCAGCTCACTCGCCCAAGAGACCCAGTACTTC. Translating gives CASSLAQETQYF.

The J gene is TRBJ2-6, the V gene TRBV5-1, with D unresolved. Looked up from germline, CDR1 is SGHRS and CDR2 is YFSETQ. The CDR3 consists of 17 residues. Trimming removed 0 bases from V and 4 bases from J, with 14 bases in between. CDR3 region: CASSLASAQTGANVLTF. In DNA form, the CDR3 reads TGCGCCAGCAGCTTGGCCTCAGCTCAAACAGGGGCCAACGTCCTGACTTTC.